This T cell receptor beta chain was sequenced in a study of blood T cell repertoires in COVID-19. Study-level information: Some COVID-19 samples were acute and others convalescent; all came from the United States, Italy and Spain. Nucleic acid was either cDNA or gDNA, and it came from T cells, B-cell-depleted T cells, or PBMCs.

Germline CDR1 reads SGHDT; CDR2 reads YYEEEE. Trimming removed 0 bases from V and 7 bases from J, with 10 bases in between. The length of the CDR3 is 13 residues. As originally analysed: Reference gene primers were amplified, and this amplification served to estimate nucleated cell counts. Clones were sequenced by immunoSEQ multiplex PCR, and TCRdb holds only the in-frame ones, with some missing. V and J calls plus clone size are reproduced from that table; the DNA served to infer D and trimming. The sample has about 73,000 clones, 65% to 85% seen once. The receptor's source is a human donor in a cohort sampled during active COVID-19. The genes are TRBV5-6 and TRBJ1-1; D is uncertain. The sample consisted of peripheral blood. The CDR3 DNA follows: TGTGCCAGCAGCTTGGGGCCACCTGATGAAGCTTTCTTT. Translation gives CASSLGPPDEAFF.